A selection of T cell receptor beta chains follows, all from one sample in a study of cytomegalovirus exposure and HLA in healthy donors. The method was immunoSEQ multiplex PCR; TCRdb's version includes in-frame clones alone and lacks a portion of them. The sample lists 250,000 to 350,000 clones, about nine tenths occurring once. The sequencing input was PBMCs. These receptors were obtained from a woman under 40 in good health and CMV-seropositive. The CDR3 runs from the conserved cysteine through the conserved F or W. The order of the fields is D gene, J gene, V gene, clone size, CDR3 DNA, CDR3 protein. A D gene is named only where the DNA matches it firmly. Clone size is shown for a subset of rows, as once, few, many or a class of expanded clone.

NA | TRBJ2-7 | TRBV9 | NA | TGTGCCAGCAGCGTAGGGACCGTCTCGCCGCAGTACTTC | CASSVGTVSPQYF
TRBD2 | TRBJ2-7 | TRBV18 | NA | TGTGCCAGCTCACCGTCGACTAGCGGGGGACACGAGCAGTACTTC | CASSPSTSGGHEQYF
NA | TRBJ2-3 | TRBV11-2 | NA | TGTGCCAGCAGCTTAGTGGGAGGTCAAAGCACAGATACGCAGTATTTT | CASSLVGGQSTDTQYF
NA | TRBJ1-2 | TRBV5-1 | NA | TGCGCCAGCAGCTCCCCGGGCTCCCTAGGCTACACCTTC | CASSSPGSLGYTF
NA | TRBJ1-2 | TRBV27 | few | TGTGCCAGCAGTCCATTGACGGCTAACTATGGCTACACCTTC | CASSPLTANYGYTF
NA | TRBJ1-4 | TRBV7-2 | NA | TGTGCCAGCAGCTTCGGACCTACAAATGAAAAACTGTTTTTT | CASSFGPTNEKLFF
TRBD2 | TRBJ2-7 | TRBV6-1 | NA | TGTGCCAGCAGTTCGACTAGCGGGAACTACGAGCAGTACTTC | CASSSTSGNYEQYF
TRBD2 | TRBJ2-2 | TRBV5-1 | NA | TGCGCCAGCAGCTTGACTAGCGGGGGCCCCGGGGAGCTGTTTTTT | CASSLTSGGPGELFF
NA | TRBJ2-3 | TRBV27 | once | TGTGCCAGCAGTTTATCCTGGGGTCGTACAGATACGCAGTATTTT | CASSLSWGRTDTQYF
NA | TRBJ2-1 | TRBV28 | NA | TGTGCCAGCAGTTTGAAGGGGGGATCCAATGAGCAGTTCTTC | CASSLKGGSNEQFF
TRBD2 | TRBJ2-1 | TRBV5-4 | NA | TGTGCCAGCAGCTTGGGGAGCGGGGGCCCCTACAATGAGCAGTTCTTC | CASSLGSGGPYNEQFF
NA | TRBJ1-4 | TRBV18 | NA | TGTGCCAGCTCACCAATGAGGACAGAAAATGAAAAACTGTTTTTT | CASSPMRTENEKLFF
TRBD1 | TRBJ2-1 | TRBV4-3 | NA | TGCGCCAGCAGCCCGGGACAGGGTTGGTACAATGAGCAGTTCTTC | CASSPGQGWYNEQFF
NA | TRBJ1-4 | TRBV18 | once | TGTGCCAGCGCAGCGGGTACTAATGAAAAACTGTTTTTT | CASAAGTNEKLFF
NA | TRBJ2-7 | TRBV7-2 | NA | TGTGCCAGCAGCTTACTGAGCGAGCAGTACTTC | CASSLLSEQYF
TRBD1 | TRBJ2-7 | TRBV28 | NA | TGTGCCAGCAGCCGGACAGGTTGGAACTACGAGCAGTACTTC | CASSRTGWNYEQYF
NA | TRBJ2-1 | TRBV5-1 | NA | TGCGCCAGCAGCTTGGGAGGGGGGTCCTACAATGAGCAGTTCTTC | CASSLGGGSYNEQFF
TRBD1 | TRBJ1-2 | TRBV4-3 | NA | TGCGCCAGCAGCCAAGGGGACAGGGGGCTAGATGGCTACACCTTC | CASSQGDRGLDGYTF
NA | TRBJ1-2 | TRBV6-1 | NA | TGTGCCAGCAGTGAAGCGCCGGGATATGGCTACACCTTC | CASSEAPGYGYTF
TRBD2 | TRBJ2-2 | TRBV11-3 | NA | TGTGCCAGCAGCCCCGGGTCCTCGGGACTAGCGGGAGTAGTCGCCGGGGAGCTGTTTTTT | CASSPGSSGLAGVVAGELFF
NA | TRBJ2-5 | TRBV4-2 | NA | TGTGCCAGCAGCCAGTTCGTAGGGGGAGGCCAAGAGACCCAGTACTTC | CASSQFVGGGQETQYF
TRBD1 | TRBJ2-2 | TRBV7-3 | NA | TGTGCCAGCAGTTGGACAGGGGGCCTCACCGGGGAGCTGTTTTTT | CASSWTGGLTGELFF
TRBD1 | TRBJ2-7 | TRBV7-2 | NA | TGTGCCAGCAGCTTAGTTGGACAGGGGGCCTACGAGCAGTACTTC | CASSLVGQGAYEQYF
NA | TRBJ2-5 | TRBV1 | NA | TGCACCAGCAGCCAAGATCGGGGGAGGGAGACCCAGTACTTC | CTSSQDRGRETQYF
TRBD2 | TRBJ2-7 | TRBV29-1 | NA | TGCAGCGTTGAAGGACTAGCGGGCCACTACGAGCAGTACTTC | CSVEGLAGHYEQYF
TRBD1 | TRBJ2-3 | TRBV2 | NA | TGTGCCAGCAGAACTTCGGGACAGGTCACAGATACGCAGTATTTT | CASRTSGQVTDTQYF
TRBD1 | TRBJ2-3 | TRBV9 | NA | TGTGCCAGCAGCGTATCAGGGGGCTGGATAGATACGCAGTATTTT | CASSVSGGWIDTQYF
NA | TRBJ2-2 | TRBV4-2 | NA | TGTGCCAGCAGCGAAACAGTAACCGGGGAGCTGTTTTTT | CASSETVTGELFF
TRBD1 | TRBJ2-1 | TRBV27 | NA | TGTGCCAGCAGTTTCGGACAGGGACCCTACAATGAGCAGTTCTTC | CASSFGQGPYNEQFF
NA | TRBJ2-7 | TRBV29-1 | NA | TGCAGCGTTGAAGACATCTACTACGAGCAGTACTTC | CSVEDIYYEQYF
NA | TRBJ1-2 | TRBV28 | NA | TGTGCCAGCAGTTTACCCCAGGGGATTGAAGGCTACACCTTC | CASSLPQGIEGYTF
TRBD1 | TRBJ1-2 | TRBV11-2 | NA | TGTGCCAGCAGCTTAGACAGGGGGGCGTGGGATGGCTACACCTTC | CASSLDRGAWDGYTF
NA | TRBJ2-5 | TRBV7-9 | NA | TGTGCCAGCAGCCCGACAGTTCAAGAGACCCAGTACTTC | CASSPTVQETQYF
TRBD1 | TRBJ1-2 | TRBV19 | NA | TGTGCCAGTAGTATTCGGACAGGGCCGAGGTATGGCTACACCTTC | CASSIRTGPRYGYTF
TRBD1 | TRBJ1-2 | TRBV7-8 | NA | TGTGCCAGCAGCTTAGTTGGGGACAGCTGGAACTATGGCTACACCTTC | CASSLVGDSWNYGYTF
TRBD1 | TRBJ2-5 | TRBV6-1 | NA | TGTGCCAGCAGTGAAAGGACAGGGGATTATCCGCCGGAGACCCAGTACTTC | CASSERTGDYPPETQYF
TRBD2 | TRBJ2-1 | TRBV4-1 | NA | TGCGCCAGCAGCCATGACCTTCTAGCGGGAGTCTCAAATGAGCAGTTCTTC | CASSHDLLAGVSNEQFF
TRBD1 | TRBJ2-5 | TRBV29-1 | NA | TGCAGCGTTACGGGACAGAAAAAAGAGACCCAGTACTTC | CSVTGQKKETQYF
NA | TRBJ2-5 | TRBV5-1 | NA | TGCGCCAGCAGCTTGAGATTGGAGACCCAGTACTTC | CASSLRLETQYF
NA | TRBJ1-1 | TRBV7-2 | NA | TGTGCCAGCAGCCCATGGCGGGGCGGAGGCACTGAAGCTTTCTTT | CASSPWRGGGTEAFF
NA | TRBJ2-3 | TRBV5-4 | NA | TGTGCCAGCAGTAGGGGGAGCACAGATACGCAGTATTTT | CASSRGSTDTQYF
NA | TRBJ1-5 | TRBV28 | NA | TGTGCCAGCAGTTTAAGGAGTAGCAATCAGCCCCAGCATTTT | CASSLRSSNQPQHF
NA | TRBJ2-7 | TRBV11-3 | NA | TGTGCCAGCAGCTTAGAGAGCGGACTGACGGCCGAGCAGTACTTC | CASSLESGLTAEQYF
TRBD2 | TRBJ2-2 | TRBV27 | once | TGTGCCAGCGACCTGACTAGCGGGATAGACACCGGGGAGCTGTTTTTT | CASDLTSGIDTGELFF
TRBD2 | TRBJ2-3 | TRBV6-5 | NA | TGTGCCAGCAGTGCAACGGGGGGGCCATTGAATACGCAGTATTTT | CASSATGGPLNTQYF
NA | TRBJ1-1 | TRBV7-9 | NA | TGTGCCAGCGGATTAATGAACACTGAAGCTTTCTTT | CASGLMNTEAFF